What follows are 32 T cell receptor beta chains derived from one specimen sequenced in a study of CD8 T cells in Susac syndrome. It was with random hexamers that about 0.45 to 1 ug RNA was reverse transcribed. Each CDR3 protein is one row after TCRdb ran MiXCR on the immunoSEQ multiplex PCR reads. The sample holds 100,000 to 150,000 distinct CDR3 sequences, around 86% seen once. Sequencing was carried out using CD8+ T cells from PBMCs. The source is a human donor with multiple sclerosis.

This chain links TRBV24-1 with TRBJ1-5; D perhaps matches TRBD1 (5 bases). Trimming took off 9 bases at V and 0 bases at J, with 8 bases between the two ends. CDR1 is KGHDR and CDR2 is SFDVKD in the germline V gene. The CDR3 consists of 13 residues. CDR3 in amino acids: CATSGGSNQPQHF. CDR3 in DNA: TGTGCCACCTCGGGGGGTAGCAATCAGCCCCAGCATTTT.

CDR3 protein: CASGAERETYNEQFF. DNA of the CDR3: TGTGCCAGCGGAGCAGAGCGGGAGACCTACAATGAGCAGTTCTTC. This chain joins TRBV12-3 or TRBV12-4 and TRBJ2-1; 8 bases align to TRBD2. V lost 8 bases and J lost 2; bases outside the gene matches: 8. The CDR3 spans 15 residues.

This clonotype was seen only once. The genes are TRBV9 and TRBJ2-1; D ambiguous. Trimming removed 2 bases from V and 4 bases from J, with 7 bases in between. The CDR3 loop spans 13 amino acids. Germline CDR1 is SGDLS and CDR2 is YYNGEE. This chain's CDR3 is CASSVYGYNEQFF. For the CDR3, the DNA is TGTGCCAGCAGCGTGTACGGATACAATGAGCAGTTCTTC. Looking up the rest from reference TRBV9 and TRBJ2-1 gives the full variable domain: DSGVTQTPKHLITATGQRVTLRCSPRSGDLSVYWYQQSLDQGLQFLIQYYNGEERAKGNILERFSAQQFPDLHSELNLSSLELGDSALYFCASSVYGYNEQFFGPGTRLTVL.

CDR3 bases: TGTGCCAGCAGCTTAGGGGCAGGTCCAACCTACGAGCAGTACGTC. Amino acid sequence: CASSLGAGPTYEQYV. The chain is built from TRBV7-8 and TRBJ2-7; D uncertain. CDR1 and CDR2 (germline): SGHVS, FQNEAQ. The CDR3 length is 15 residues. V was shortened by 1 base and J by 2 bases, with 12 bases between the two germline ends.

This clonotype was counted a single time. The J gene is TRBJ2-2, the V gene TRBV28; TRBD1 agrees at 7 bases. The germline V gene encodes CDR1 MDHEN and CDR2 SYDVKM. V lost 3 bases and J lost 5; bases outside the gene matches: 3. The CDR3 has 14 residues. DNA for the CDR3: TGTGCCAGCAGTTTCGACAGGGAAACCGGGGAGCTGTTTTTT. Amino acids: CASSFDRETGELFF.

The chain carries TRBV7-9 and TRBJ2-5; 8 bases fit TRBD1. The length of the CDR3 is 15 residues. Germline assignment: CDR1 SEHNR and CDR2 FQNEAQ (reference sequence). V dropped 7 bases and J dropped 5; count of bases not matched to a gene: 12. The CDR3 nucleotides read TGTGCCAGCACGCCTTGGGCAGGGGGCAGGGAGACCCAGTACTTC. This encodes CASTPWAGGRETQYF.

The chain joins TRBV6-5 to TRBJ2-7; the D gene is possibly TRBD1 (6 bases). Germline V CDR1 and CDR2: MNHEY, SVGAGI. Deletions cut 8 bases from V and 2 bases from J, with 16 bases between. The CDR3 has 14 residues. The CDR3: CASAKQGSAYEQYF. The DNA for the CDR3 is TGTGCCAGCGCTAAACAGGGAAGCGCCTACGAGCAGTACTTC.

This clonotype occurred a few times. The chain recombines TRBV11-2 with TRBJ2-4; the match to TRBD2 covers 10 bases. Losses at the gene ends were 4 bases for V and 7 bases for J; bases not matched to a gene: 22. Germline values: CDR1 SGHAT, CDR2 FQNNGV. CDR3 size: 20 residues. The CDR3 nucleotides are TGTGCCAGCAGCTCCCGGGGATCAGCGGGGGGGCCTAAGGTACAGAACATTCAGTACTTC. It codes for CASSSRGSAGGPKVQNIQYF.

The J gene is TRBJ2-5, the V gene TRBV7-6; TRBD2 matches at 10 bases. The CDR3 loop spans 16 amino acids. Germline V gene data show CDR1 as SGHVS and CDR2 as FNYEAQ. J lost 1 base, V lost 6 bases, and 8 bases had no gene match. CDR3: CASRTTSGPGQETQYF. The CDR3 DNA reads as TGTGCCAGCAGGACGACTAGCGGGCCGGGCCAAGAGACCCAGTACTTC.

This sequence joins TRBV12-3 or TRBV12-4 and TRBJ2-3, with D perhaps being TRBD1 or TRBD2 (6 bases each). The CDR3 consists of 22 residues. V lost 0 bases and J lost 1, with 29 bases in between. The CDR3 is CASSLAPSSGARPSGGTDTQYF. The CDR3 nucleotides read TGTGCCAGCAGTTTAGCCCCATCTTCGGGGGCGCGCCCTTCCGGGGGCACAGATACGCAGTATTTT.

The chain uses TRBV20-1 and TRBJ2-2; D is undetermined. Germline-derived CDR1 and CDR2 are DFQATT and SNEGSKA (reference sequence). The CDR3 is 9 residues long. Between the trimmed V and J ends, which lost 6 bases and 8 bases, there was a span of 4 bases. The CDR3 DNA is TGCAGTGCCAGGGGGGAGCTGTTTTTT. This codes for CSARGELFF.

The chain has TRBV29-1 and TRBJ1-2; a possible D gene is TRBD1 (6 bases). V was pared by 7 bases and J by 7 bases, with 19 bases between. The germline V gene has CDR1 SQVTM and CDR2 ANQGSEA. The CDR3 has 13 amino acids. The CDR3 DNA sequence: TGCAGCGCCCCCGAGTCCAGGGGCGGTGGCTACACCTTC. Translated: CSAPESRGGGYTF.

The chain employs TRBV3-1 and TRBJ2-2; no reliable D call. The CDR3 contains 13 residues. Trimming left V 4 bases short and J 6 bases short, with 9 bases between. Germline loops: CDR1 LGHDT, CDR2 YNNKEL (reference sequence). The CDR3 coding sequence is TGTGCCAGCAGCCCCCCCCAAGCCGGGGAGCTGTTTTTT. As protein: CASSPPQAGELFF.

The chain has TRBV5-4 and TRBJ2-5; tentatively, D is TRBD1 or TRBD2 (5 bases each). V lost 3 bases to trimming and J lost 5 bases, with 20 bases between them. Germline V gives CDR1 SGHNT, CDR2 YYREEE (reference sequence). The CDR3 has 16 amino acids. The CDR3 spells CASSSRGPTWGETQYF. CDR3 coding DNA: TGTGCCAGCAGCTCTCGAGGACCCACCTGGGGGGAGACCCAGTACTTC.

The CDR3 reads CSVEEMELGYGYTF. CDR3 nucleotides: TGCAGCGTTGAAGAGATGGAGCTCGGCTATGGCTACACCTTC. The chain carries TRBV29-1 and TRBJ1-2; unclear D gene. V was cut by 0 bases and J by 4 bases, with 12 bases left in between. The CDR3 extends over 14 amino acids. CDR1 and CDR2 (germline): SQVTM, ANQGSEA.

This clonotype was detected once. The rearrangement uses TRBV13 and TRBJ1-1, with D unclear. The CDR3 sequence is 12 residues long. Germline CDR1 PRHDT, CDR2 FYEKMQ (reference sequence). Trimming took off 0 bases at V and 11 bases at J, with 10 bases between the two ends. CDR3 in amino acids: CASSLGDPQAFF. CDR3 in DNA: TGTGCCAGCAGCTTAGGCGACCCCCAGGCTTTCTTT.

V gene TRBV9 combines with J gene TRBJ2-7; 7 nucleotides line up with TRBD1. This CDR3 spans 12 amino acids. From germline, CDR1 is SGDLS and CDR2 YYNGEE. Trimming cost V 1 base and J 5 bases; bases outside gene matches: 0. This CDR3 reads CASSVTGDEQYF. CDR3 nucleotide sequence: TGTGCCAGCAGCGTAACAGGGGACGAGCAGTACTTC.

The chain uses TRBV7-9 and TRBJ2-1; 14 bases map to TRBD2. Germline V gene data show CDR1 as SEHNR and CDR2 as FQNEAQ (reference sequence). J gave up 8 bases and V 10 bases, and 7 bases lay outside the gene matches. The CDR3 has 14 residues. The CDR3 coding sequence is TGTGCCACAGGGACTAGCGGGAGTTGGGATGAGCAGTTCTTC. This translates into CATGTSGSWDEQFF.

Here the CDR3 reads CAISESGQGVDTQYF. In DNA, the CDR3 is TGTGCCATCAGTGAGTCCGGACAGGGAGTAGATACGCAGTATTTT. V usage is TRBV10-3 and J usage is TRBJ2-3; 8 bases agree with TRBD1. The CDR3 loop spans 15 amino acids. CDR1 and CDR2 (germline): ENHRY, SYGVKD. V lost 0 bases, J lost 5 bases, and 4 bases stayed unmatched.

This clonotype came up a few times. This rearrangement joins TRBV4-3 to TRBJ1-3; D remains ambiguous. Germline lookup yields CDR1 LGHNA and CDR2 YSLEER. Trimming stripped 0 bases from V and 0 bases from J, with 9 bases between. The CDR3 consists of 16 residues. The CDR3 loop reads CASSQEALSSGNTIYF. As DNA, the CDR3 is TGCGCCAGCAGCCAAGAGGCCTTGAGCTCTGGAAACACCATATATTTT.

The chain links TRBV28 to TRBJ1-5; D perhaps matches TRBD1 (5 bases). Germline V CDR1 and CDR2: MDHEN, SYDVKM. Trimming left V 2 bases short and J 3 bases short, with 8 bases between. The CDR3 loop spans 14 amino acids. CDR3 loop: CASSLRGDNQPQHF. CDR3 DNA: TGTGCCAGCAGTTTACGAGGGGACAATCAGCCCCAGCATTTT.

The chain combines TRBV12-3 or TRBV12-4 with TRBJ1-5, with a possible D match to TRBD1 (5 bases). V was shortened by 8 bases and J by 6 bases, with 5 bases between the two germline ends. The length of the CDR3 is 10 residues. DNA for the CDR3: TGTGCCAGCGGGACTCAGCCCCAGCATTTT. As protein: CASGTQPQHF.

The chain combines TRBV15 with TRBJ1-1; 7 nucleotides line up with TRBD1. The CDR3 contains 17 residues. J lost 0 bases, V lost 0 bases, and 7 bases had no gene match. Germline loops: CDR1 LNHNV, CDR2 YYDKDF (reference sequence). DNA of the CDR3: TGTGCCACCAGCAGAGATGTCGGGGACAGCATGAACACTGAAGCTTTCTTT. Protein: CATSRDVGDSMNTEAFF.

The gene calls are TRBV23-1 and TRBJ2-7, with D perhaps TRBD1 or TRBD2 (5 bases each). TRBV23-1 is an ORF; its function is uncertain. V lost 1 base and J 3 bases, leaving 19 bases between the germline ends. This CDR3 comprises 17 residues. CDR3 loop: CASSQWDRQNRNYEQYF. The CDR3 DNA is TGCGCCAGCAGTCAATGGGACCGACAGAACAGAAACTACGAGCAGTACTTC.

This clonotype was detected only a few times. This chain connects TRBV7-9 to TRBJ1-6; no firm D call. The ends were cut back, 5 bases at V and 8 bases at J, with 7 bases in the middle. Germline V CDR1 and CDR2: SEHNR, FQNEAQ (reference sequence). The CDR3 runs 12 residues. CDR3 bases: TGTGCCAGCAGCGCTGGACATTCACCCCTCCACTTT. Translated, it gives CASSAGHSPLHF.

The rearrangement links TRBV20-1 to TRBJ1-5; 10 nucleotides line up with TRBD1. The CDR3 consists of 14 residues. Germline lookup yields CDR1 DFQATT and CDR2 SNEGSKA (reference sequence). Trimming cost V 5 bases and J 6 bases; bases outside gene matches: 7. The chain's CDR3 is CSAWTGGGGQPQHF. CDR3 nucleotides: TGCAGTGCTTGGACAGGGGGAGGAGGTCAGCCCCAGCATTTT.

The gene calls are TRBV9 and TRBJ2-2; 13 bases match TRBD2. V shed 2 bases, J shed 2 bases, and the junction held 0 bases outside the gene matches. CDR1 is SGDLS, CDR2 YYNGEE, per germline. The CDR3 totals 16 residues. The CDR3 region has the DNA TGTGCCAGCAGCGTGGGACTAGCGGGAAACACCGGGGAGCTGTTTTTT. Translated, it gives CASSVGLAGNTGELFF. Combining the CDR3 with reference TRBV9 and TRBJ2-2 gives the whole variable domain DSGVTQTPKHLITATGQRVTLRCSPRSGDLSVYWYQQSLDQGLQFLIQYYNGEERAKGNILERFSAQQFPDLHSELNLSSLELGDSALYFCASSVGLAGNTGELFFGEGSRLTVL.

The chain employs TRBV7-2 and TRBJ2-1, with 12 bases identical to TRBD2. In germline, CDR1 is SGHTA, CDR2 FQGNSA. V lost 4 bases, J lost 4 bases, and 8 bases stayed unmatched. This CDR3 is 17 amino acids long. The CDR3 nucleotides are TGTGCCAGCAGCTCGCTAGCGGGAGGGCGGGATTACAATGAGCAGTTCTTC. It encodes CASSSLAGGRDYNEQFF.

This clonotype appeared a single time. The chain couples TRBV4-1 to TRBJ2-3; no reliable D call. Germline V gene sequence: CDR1 MGHRA, CDR2 YSYEKL. The CDR3 loop spans 18 amino acids. The V end was cut by 0 bases, the J end by 1 base, with 17 bases between. The CDR3 region is CASSQDPSPAMGTDTQYF. CDR3 in DNA: TGCGCCAGCAGCCAAGATCCCTCCCCAGCGATGGGCACAGATACGCAGTATTTT.

The chain uses TRBV7-9 and TRBJ2-4; perhaps TRBD1 as D (6 bases). The length of the CDR3 is 17 residues. From germline, CDR1 is SEHNR and CDR2 FQNEAQ (reference sequence). Trimming took 4 bases from V and 1 from J, leaving 17 bases between them. The CDR3: CASSSIKGDRAKNIQYF. CDR3 nucleotides: TGTGCCAGCAGCTCGATTAAGGGAGACAGGGCCAAAAACATTCAGTACTTC.

Worth noting for this clonotype: Sequence at one end of the junction differs from germline and may be a read error. CDR3 sequence reads: CASSLASGSVNEQFF. The CDR3 DNA follows: TGTGCTAGCAGCTTAGCTAGCGGGAGTGTTAATGAGCAGTTCTTC. V usage is TRBV7-7 and J usage is TRBJ2-1, with TRBD2 identical over 10 bases. The germline V gene encodes CDR1 SSHAT and CDR2 FNYEAQ (reference sequence). The CDR3 is 15 amino acids.

The chain links TRBV15 to TRBJ2-1, with D uncertain. Germline CDR1 is LNHNV and CDR2 is YYDKDF (reference sequence). Trimming shortened V by 3 bases and J by 4 bases, and 7 bases separated the two germline ends. The CDR3 covers 13 residues. The CDR3 bases are TGTGCCACCAGCAGCCCCCCTTACAATGAGCAGTTCTTC. Its translation is CATSSPPYNEQFF.